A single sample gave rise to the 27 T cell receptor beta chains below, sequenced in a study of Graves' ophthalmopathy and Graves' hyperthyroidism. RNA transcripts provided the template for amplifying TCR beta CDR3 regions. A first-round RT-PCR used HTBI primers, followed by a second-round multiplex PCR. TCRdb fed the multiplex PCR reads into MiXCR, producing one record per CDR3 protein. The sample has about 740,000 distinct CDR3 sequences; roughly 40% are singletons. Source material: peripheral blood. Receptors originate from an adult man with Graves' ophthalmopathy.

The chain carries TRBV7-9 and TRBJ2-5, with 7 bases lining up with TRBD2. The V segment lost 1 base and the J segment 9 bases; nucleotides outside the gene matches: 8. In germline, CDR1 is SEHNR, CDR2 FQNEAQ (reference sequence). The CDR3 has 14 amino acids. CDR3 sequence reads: CASSLERAAGAQYF. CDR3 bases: TGTGCCAGCAGCTTAGAGCGCGCTGCGGGGGCCCAGTACTTC.

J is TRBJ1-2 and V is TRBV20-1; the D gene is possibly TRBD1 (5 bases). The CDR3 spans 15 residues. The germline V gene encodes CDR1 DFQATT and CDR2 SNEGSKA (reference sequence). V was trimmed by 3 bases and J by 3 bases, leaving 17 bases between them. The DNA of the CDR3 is TGCAGTGCTAGTAACGGGTGGGGGTCGCACTATGGCTACACCTTC. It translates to CSASNGWGSHYGYTF.

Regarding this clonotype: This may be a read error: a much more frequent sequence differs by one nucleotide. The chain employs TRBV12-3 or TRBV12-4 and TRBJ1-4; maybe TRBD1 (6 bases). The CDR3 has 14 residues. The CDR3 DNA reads TGTGCCAGCAGTTTGAGCAGGGGCCGTGAAAAACTGCTTTTT. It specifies CASSLSRGREKLLF.

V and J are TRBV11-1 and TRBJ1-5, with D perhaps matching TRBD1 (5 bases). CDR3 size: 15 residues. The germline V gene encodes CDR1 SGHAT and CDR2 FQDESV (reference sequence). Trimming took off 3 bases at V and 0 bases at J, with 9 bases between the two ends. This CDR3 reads CASSLPGTSNQPQHF. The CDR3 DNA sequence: TGTGCCAGCAGCTTGCCGGGGACTAGCAATCAGCCCCAGCATTTT. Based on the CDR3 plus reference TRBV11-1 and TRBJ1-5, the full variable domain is EAEVAQSPRYKITEKSQAVAFWCDPISGHATLYWYRQILGQGPELLVQFQDESVVDDSQLPKDRFSAERLKGVDSTLKIQPAELGDSAMYLCASSLPGTSNQPQHFGDGTRLSIL.

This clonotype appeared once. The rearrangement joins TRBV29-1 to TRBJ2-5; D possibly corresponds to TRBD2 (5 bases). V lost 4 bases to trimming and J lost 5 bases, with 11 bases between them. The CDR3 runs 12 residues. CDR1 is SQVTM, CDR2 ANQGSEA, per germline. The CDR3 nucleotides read TGCAGCGTTGGAGGGAATATGGAGACCCAGTACTTC. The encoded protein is CSVGGNMETQYF.

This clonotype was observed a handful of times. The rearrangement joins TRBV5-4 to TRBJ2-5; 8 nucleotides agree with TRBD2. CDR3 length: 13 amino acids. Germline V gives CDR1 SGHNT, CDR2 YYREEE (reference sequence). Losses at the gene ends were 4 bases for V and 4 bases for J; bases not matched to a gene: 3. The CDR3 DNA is TGTGCCAGCAGCCAGGCGGGGGGAGAGACCCAGTACTTC. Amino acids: CASSQAGGETQYF.

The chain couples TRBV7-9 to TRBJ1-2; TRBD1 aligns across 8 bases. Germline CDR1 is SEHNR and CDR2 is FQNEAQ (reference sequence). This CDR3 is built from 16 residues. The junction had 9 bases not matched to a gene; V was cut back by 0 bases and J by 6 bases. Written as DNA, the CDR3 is TGTGCCAGCAGCTTAGCGAGACAGGGGATCCGGAATGGCTACACCTTC. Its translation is CASSLARQGIRNGYTF. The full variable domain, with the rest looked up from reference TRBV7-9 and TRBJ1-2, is DTGVSQNPRHKITKRGQNVTFRCDPISEHNRLYWYRQTLGQGPEFLTYFQNEAQLEKSRLLSDRFSAERPKGSFSTLEIQRTEQGDSAMYLCASSLARQGIRNGYTFGSGTRLTVV.

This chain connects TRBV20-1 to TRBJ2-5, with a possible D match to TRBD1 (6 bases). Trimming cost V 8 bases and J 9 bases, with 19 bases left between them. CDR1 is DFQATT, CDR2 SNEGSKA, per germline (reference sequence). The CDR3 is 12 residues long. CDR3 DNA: TGCAGTAGAGGGCGAGGCGGACAGCCCCAGTACTTC. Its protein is CSRGRGGQPQYF.

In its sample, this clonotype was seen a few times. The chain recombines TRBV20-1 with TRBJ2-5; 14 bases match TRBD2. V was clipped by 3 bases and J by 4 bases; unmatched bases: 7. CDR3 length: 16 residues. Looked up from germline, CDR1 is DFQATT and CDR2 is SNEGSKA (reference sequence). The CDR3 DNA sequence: TGCAGTGCTAGCCCTGGGACTAGCGGGAGCAGAGAGACCCAGTACTTC. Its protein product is CSASPGTSGSRETQYF.

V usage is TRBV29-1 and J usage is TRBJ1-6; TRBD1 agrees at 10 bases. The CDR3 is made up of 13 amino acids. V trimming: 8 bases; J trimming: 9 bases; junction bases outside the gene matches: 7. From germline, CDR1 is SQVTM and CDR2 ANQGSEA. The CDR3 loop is CSTPGQGSSPLHF. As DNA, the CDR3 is TGCAGCACCCCGGGACAGGGGAGTTCACCCCTCCACTTT.

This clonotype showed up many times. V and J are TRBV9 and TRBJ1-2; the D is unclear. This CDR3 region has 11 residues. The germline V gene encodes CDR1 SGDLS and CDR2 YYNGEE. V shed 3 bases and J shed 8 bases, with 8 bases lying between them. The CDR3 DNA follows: TGTGCCAGCAGCGCCGTATACGGCTACACCTTC. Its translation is CASSAVYGYTF. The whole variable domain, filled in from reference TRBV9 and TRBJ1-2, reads DSGVTQTPKHLITATGQRVTLRCSPRSGDLSVYWYQQSLDQGLQFLIQYYNGEERAKGNILERFSAQQFPDLHSELNLSSLELGDSALYFCASSAVYGYTFGSGTRLTVV.

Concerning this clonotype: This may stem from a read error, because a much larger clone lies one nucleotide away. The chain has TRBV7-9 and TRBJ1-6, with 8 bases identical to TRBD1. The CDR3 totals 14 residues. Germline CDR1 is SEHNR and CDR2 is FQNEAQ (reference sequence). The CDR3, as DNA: TGTGCCAGCAGCGCGACAGGGGATAATTCACCCCCCCACTTT. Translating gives CASSATGDNSPPHF.

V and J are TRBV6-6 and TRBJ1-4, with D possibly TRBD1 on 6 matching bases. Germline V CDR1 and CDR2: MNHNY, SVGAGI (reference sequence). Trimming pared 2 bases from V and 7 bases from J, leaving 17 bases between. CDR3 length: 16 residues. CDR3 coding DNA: TGTGCCAGCAGTTACGTGGAGGGGGAAAGAGGTGAAAAACTGTTTTTT. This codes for CASSYVEGERGEKLFF.

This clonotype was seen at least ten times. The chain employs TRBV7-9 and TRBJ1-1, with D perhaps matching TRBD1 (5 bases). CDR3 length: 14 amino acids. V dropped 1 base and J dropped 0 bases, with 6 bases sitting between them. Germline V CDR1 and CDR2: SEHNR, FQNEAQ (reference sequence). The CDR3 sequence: CASSLGDVNTEAFF. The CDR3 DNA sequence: TGTGCCAGCAGCTTAGGGGACGTGAACACTGAAGCTTTCTTT.

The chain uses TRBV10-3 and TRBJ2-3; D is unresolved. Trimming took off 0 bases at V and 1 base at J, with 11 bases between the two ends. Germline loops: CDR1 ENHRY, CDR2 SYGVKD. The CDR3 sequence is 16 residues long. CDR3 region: CAISESELAGTDTQYF. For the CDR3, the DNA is TGTGCCATCAGTGAGTCGGAGCTCGCGGGCACAGATACGCAGTATTTT.

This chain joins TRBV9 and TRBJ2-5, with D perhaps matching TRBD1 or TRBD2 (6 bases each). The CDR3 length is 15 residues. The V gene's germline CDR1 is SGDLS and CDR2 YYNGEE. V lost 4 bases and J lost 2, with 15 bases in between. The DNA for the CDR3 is TGTGCCAGCAGCCTAAGGGGGGAAGCGCAAGAGACCCAGTACTTC. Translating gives CASSLRGEAQETQYF.

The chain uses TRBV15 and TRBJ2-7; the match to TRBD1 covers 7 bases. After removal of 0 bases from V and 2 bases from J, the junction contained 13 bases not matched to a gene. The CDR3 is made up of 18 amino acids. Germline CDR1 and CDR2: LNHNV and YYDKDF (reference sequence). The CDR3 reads CATSRDSSATGTAYEQYF. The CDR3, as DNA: TGTGCCACCAGCAGAGACAGCAGCGCCACCGGGACAGCCTACGAGCAGTACTTC.

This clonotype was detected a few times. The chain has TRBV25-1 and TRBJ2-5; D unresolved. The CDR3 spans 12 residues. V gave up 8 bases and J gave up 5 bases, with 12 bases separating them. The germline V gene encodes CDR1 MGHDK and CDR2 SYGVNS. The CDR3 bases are TGTGCCAGCCAGGTCTTGTCGGAGACCCAGTACTTC. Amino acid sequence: CASQVLSETQYF.

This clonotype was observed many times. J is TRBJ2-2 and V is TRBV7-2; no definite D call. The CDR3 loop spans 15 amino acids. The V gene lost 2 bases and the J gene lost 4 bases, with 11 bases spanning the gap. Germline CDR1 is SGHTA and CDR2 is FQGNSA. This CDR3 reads CASSLKRVFTGELFF. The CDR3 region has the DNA TGTGCCAGCAGCTTAAAAAGGGTATTCACCGGGGAGCTGTTTTTT.

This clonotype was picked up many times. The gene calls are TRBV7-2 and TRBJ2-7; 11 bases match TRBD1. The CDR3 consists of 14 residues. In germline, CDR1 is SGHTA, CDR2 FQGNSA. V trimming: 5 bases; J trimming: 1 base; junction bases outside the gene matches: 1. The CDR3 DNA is TGTGCCAGCAGCCGGGACAGGGGGTCCTACGAGCAGTACTTC. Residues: CASSRDRGSYEQYF.

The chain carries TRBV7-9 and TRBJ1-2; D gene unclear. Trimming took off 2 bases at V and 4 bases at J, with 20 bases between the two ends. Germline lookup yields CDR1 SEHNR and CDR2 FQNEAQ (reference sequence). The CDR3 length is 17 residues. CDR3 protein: CASSLIAGQSPSYGYTF. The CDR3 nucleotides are TGTGCCAGCAGCTTAATAGCCGGGCAGAGTCCCTCCTATGGCTACACCTTC.

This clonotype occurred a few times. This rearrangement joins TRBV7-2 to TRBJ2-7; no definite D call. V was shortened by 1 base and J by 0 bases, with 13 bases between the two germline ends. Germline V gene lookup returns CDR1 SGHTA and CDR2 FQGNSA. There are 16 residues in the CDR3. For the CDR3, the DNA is TGTGCCAGCAGCTTAGAGGCTACGCGCTCCTCCTACGAGCAGTACTTC. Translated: CASSLEATRSSYEQYF.

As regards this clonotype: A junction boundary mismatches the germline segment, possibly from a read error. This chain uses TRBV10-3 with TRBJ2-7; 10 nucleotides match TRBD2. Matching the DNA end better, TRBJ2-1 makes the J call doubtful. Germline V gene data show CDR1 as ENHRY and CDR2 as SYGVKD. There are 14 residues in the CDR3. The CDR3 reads CATSGASGSGEQFF. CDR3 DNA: TGTGCCACCAGTGGCGCTAGCGGGAGTGGAGAGCAGTTCTTC.

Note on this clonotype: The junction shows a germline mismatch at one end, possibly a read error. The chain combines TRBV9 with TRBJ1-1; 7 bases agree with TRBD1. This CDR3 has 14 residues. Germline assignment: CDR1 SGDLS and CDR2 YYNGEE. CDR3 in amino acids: CASSSGGQHTGAFF. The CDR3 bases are TGTGCCAGCAGCTCCGGGGGACAGCACACTGGAGCTTTCTTT.

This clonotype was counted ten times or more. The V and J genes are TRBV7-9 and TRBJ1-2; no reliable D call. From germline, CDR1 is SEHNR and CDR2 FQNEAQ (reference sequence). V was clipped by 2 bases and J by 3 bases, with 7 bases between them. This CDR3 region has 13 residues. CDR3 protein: CASSLSRDYGYTF. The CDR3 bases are TGTGCCAGCAGCTTAAGTCGAGACTATGGCTACACCTTC. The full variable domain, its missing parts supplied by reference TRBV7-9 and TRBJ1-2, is DTGVSQNPRHKITKRGQNVTFRCDPISEHNRLYWYRQTLGQGPEFLTYFQNEAQLEKSRLLSDRFSAERPKGSFSTLEIQRTEQGDSAMYLCASSLSRDYGYTFGSGTRLTVV.

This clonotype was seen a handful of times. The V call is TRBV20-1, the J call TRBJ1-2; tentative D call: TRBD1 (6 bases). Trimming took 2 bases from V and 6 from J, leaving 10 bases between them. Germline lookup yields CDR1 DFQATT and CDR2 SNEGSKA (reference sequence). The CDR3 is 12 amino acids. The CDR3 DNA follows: TGCAGTGCTAGATACAGGGAGGATGGCTACACCTTC. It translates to CSARYREDGYTF.

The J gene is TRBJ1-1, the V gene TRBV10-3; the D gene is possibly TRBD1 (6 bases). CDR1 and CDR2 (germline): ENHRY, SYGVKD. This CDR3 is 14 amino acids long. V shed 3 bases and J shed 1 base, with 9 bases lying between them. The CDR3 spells CAISERDKNTEAFF. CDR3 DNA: TGTGCCATCAGTGAACGGGACAAGAACACTGAAGCTTTCTTT.